This TCR beta chain was identified during a study of CD8 T cells in ankylosing spondylitis. The study, taken as a whole, reports: Certain motif variants had earlier been reported in reactive arthritis synovial fluid and blood. Ankylosing spondylitis blood seemed to carry a telltale TCR beta motif made of several highly homologous variants. Disease-associated clones were CD8+ and fairly uncommon in peripheral blood.

As to this clonotype: The antigen is not known.

CDR1 is DFQATT and CDR2 is SNEGSKA in the germline V gene (reference sequence). CDR3 size: 13 residues. 5'-RACE, quantitative and with molecular barcodes, yielded the TCR beta libraries. TCRdb independently ran MiXCR on the 5' RACE reads; one entry per CDR3 protein. The sample records about 220,000 distinct CDR3 sequences, around 25% being singletons. The sequenced sample was blood, either unsorted or a sorted T cell fraction (not recorded which). This clonotype originated in a male donor with ankylosing spondylitis or in good health (not recorded which). The rearrangement joins TRBV20-1 to TRBJ2-1; TRBD2 matches 7 bases. The DNA of the CDR3 is TGCAGCGCCATGTGGCGGGAGAATAGTGAGCAGTTCTTC. Amino acids: CSAMWRENSEQFF.